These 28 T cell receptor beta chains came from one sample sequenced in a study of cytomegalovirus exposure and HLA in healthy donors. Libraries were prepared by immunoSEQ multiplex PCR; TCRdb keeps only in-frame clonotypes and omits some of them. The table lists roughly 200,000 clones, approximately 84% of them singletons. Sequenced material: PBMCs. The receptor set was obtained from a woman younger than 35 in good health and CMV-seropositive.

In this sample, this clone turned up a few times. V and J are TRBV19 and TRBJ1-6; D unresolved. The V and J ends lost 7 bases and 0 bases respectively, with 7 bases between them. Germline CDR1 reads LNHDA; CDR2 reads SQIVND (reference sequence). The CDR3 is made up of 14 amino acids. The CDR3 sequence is CASMYNSYNSPLHF. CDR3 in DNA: TGTGCCAGTATGTACAACTCCTATAATTCACCCCTCCACTTT.

The CDR3 region is CASSQRGQGPTDTQYF. The CDR3 coding sequence is TGCGCCAGCAGCCAACGAGGACAGGGGCCTACAGATACGCAGTATTTT. This rearrangement joins TRBV5-1 to TRBJ2-3; TRBD1 aligns across 9 bases. This CDR3 is built from 16 residues. CDR1 is SGHRS, CDR2 YFSETQ, per germline. V lost 4 bases to trimming and J lost 3 bases; unmatched junction nucleotides: 9.

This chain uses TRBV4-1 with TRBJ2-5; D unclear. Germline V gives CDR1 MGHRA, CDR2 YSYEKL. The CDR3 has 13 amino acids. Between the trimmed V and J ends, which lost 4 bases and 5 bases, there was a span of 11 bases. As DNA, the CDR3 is TGCGCCAGCAGCCCCTTAGTCCCGGAGACCCAGTACTTC. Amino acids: CASSPLVPETQYF.

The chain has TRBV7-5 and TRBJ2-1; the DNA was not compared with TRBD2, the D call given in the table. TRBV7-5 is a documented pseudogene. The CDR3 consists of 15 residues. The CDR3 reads CARSPGGTPYNEQFF. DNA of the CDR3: TGTGCCAGAAGCCCCGGGGGAACCCCCTACAATGAGCAGTTCTTC.

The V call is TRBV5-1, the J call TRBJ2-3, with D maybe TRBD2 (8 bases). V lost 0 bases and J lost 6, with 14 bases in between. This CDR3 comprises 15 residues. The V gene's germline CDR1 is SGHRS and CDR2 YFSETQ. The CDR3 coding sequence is TGCGCCAGCAGCTTGGGACAGGGACTAGGGGATACGCAGTATTTT. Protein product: CASSLGQGLGDTQYF. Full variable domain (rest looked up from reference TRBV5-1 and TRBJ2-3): KAGVTQTPRYLIKTRGQQVTLSCSPISGHRSVSWYQQTPGQGLQFLFEYFSETQRNKGNFPGRFSGRQFSNSRSEMNVSTLELGDSALYLCASSLGQGLGDTQYFGPGTRLTVL.

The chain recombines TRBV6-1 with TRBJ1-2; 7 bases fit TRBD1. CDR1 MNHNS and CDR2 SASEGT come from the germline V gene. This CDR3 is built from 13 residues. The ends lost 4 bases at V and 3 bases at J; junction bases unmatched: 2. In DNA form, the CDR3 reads TGTGCCAGCAGTGTAGACAGGGACTATGGCTACACCTTC. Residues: CASSVDRDYGYTF.

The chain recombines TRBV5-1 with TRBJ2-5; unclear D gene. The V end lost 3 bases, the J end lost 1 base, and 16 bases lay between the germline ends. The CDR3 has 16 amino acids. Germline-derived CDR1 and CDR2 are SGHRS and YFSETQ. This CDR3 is CASSSGRKSSQETQYF. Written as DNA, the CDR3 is TGCGCCAGCAGCTCAGGTAGGAAGTCGTCCCAAGAGACCCAGTACTTC.

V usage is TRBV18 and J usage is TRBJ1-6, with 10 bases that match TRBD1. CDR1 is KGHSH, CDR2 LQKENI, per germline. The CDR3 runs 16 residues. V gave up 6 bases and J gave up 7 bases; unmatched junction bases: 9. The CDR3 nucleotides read TGTGCCAGCTCTCCAGGTCGGACAGGGGGGAATTCACCCCTCCACTTT. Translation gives CASSPGRTGGNSPLHF. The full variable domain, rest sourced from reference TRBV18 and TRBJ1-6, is NAGVMQNPRHLVRRRGQEARLRCSPMKGHSHVYWYRQLPEEGLKFMVYLQKENIIDESGMPKERFSAEFPKEGPSILRIQQVVRGDSAAYFCASSPGRTGGNSPLHFGNGTRLTVT.

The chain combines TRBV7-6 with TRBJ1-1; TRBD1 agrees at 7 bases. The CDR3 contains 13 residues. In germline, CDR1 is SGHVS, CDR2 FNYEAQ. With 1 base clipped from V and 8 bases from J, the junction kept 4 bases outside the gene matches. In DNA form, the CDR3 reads TGTGCCAGCAGCTTAGAGACAGGGCTCGAAGCTTTCTTT. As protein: CASSLETGLEAFF.

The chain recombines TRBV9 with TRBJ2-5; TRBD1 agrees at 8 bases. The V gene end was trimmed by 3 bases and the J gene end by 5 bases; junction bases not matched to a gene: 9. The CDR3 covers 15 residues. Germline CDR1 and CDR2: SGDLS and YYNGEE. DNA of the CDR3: TGTGCCAGCAGCGAGGAGGACAGGGCCGGGGAGACCCAGTACTTC. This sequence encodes CASSEEDRAGETQYF.

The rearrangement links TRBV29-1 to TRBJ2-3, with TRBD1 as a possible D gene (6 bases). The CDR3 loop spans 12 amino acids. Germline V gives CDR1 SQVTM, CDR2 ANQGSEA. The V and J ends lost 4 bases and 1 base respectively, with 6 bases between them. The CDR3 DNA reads TGCAGCGTTGGACAGGGCACAGATACGCAGTATTTT. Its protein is CSVGQGTDTQYF.

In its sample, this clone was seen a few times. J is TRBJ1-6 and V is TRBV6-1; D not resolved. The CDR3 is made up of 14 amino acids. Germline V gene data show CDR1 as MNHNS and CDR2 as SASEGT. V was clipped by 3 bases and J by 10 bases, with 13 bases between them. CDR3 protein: CASSDTEFGSPLHF. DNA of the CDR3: TGTGCCAGCAGTGACACCGAATTCGGGTCACCCCTCCACTTT.

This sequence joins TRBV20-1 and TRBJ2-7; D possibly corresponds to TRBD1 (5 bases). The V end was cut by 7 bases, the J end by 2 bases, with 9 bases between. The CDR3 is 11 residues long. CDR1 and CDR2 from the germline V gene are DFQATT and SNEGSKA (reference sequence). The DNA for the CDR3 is TGCAGTGGCGACAGTACCTACGAGCAGTACTTC. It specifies CSGDSTYEQYF.

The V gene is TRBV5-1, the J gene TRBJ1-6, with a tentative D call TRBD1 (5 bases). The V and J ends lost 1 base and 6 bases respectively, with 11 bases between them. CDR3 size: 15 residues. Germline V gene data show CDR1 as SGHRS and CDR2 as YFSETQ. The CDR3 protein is CASSLTAGLNSPLHF. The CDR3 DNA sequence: TGCGCCAGCAGCTTGACTGCAGGGCTTAATTCACCCCTCCACTTT. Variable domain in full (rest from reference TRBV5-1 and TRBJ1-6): KAGVTQTPRYLIKTRGQQVTLSCSPISGHRSVSWYQQTPGQGLQFLFEYFSETQRNKGNFPGRFSGRQFSNSRSEMNVSTLELGDSALYLCASSLTAGLNSPLHFGNGTRLTVT.

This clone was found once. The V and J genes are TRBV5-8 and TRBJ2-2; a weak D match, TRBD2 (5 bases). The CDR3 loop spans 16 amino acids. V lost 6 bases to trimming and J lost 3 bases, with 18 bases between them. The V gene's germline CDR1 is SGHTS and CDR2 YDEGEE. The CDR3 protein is CASTPHWERDTGELFF. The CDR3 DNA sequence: TGTGCCAGCACCCCCCATTGGGAGCGAGACACCGGGGAGCTGTTTTTT.

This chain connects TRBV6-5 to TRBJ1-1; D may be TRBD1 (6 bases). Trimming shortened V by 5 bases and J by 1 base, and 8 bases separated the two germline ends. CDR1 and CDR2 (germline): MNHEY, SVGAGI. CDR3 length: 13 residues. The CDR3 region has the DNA TGTGCCAGCAGTCAGACAGGGAACACTGAAGCTTTCTTT. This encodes CASSQTGNTEAFF.

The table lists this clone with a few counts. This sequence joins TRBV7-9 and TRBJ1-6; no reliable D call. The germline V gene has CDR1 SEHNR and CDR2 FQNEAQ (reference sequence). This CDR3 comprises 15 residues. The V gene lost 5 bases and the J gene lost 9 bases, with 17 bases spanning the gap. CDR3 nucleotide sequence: TGTGCCAGCAGCGGAGAGGCGGAGCGGGGTTCACCCCTCCACTTT. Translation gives CASSGEAERGSPLHF. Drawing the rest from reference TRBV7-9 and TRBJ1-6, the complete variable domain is DTGVSQNPRHKITKRGQNVTFRCDPISEHNRLYWYRQTLGQGPEFLTYFQNEAQLEKSRLLSDRFSAERPKGSFSTLEIQRTEQGDSAMYLCASSGEAERGSPLHFGNGTRLTVT.

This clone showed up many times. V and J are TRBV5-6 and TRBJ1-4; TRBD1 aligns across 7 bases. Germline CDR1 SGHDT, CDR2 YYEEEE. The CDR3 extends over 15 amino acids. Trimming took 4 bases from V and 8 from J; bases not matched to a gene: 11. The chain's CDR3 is CASSATGVRSEKLFF. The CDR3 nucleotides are TGTGCCAGCAGCGCCACAGGGGTTAGATCGGAAAAACTGTTTTTT.

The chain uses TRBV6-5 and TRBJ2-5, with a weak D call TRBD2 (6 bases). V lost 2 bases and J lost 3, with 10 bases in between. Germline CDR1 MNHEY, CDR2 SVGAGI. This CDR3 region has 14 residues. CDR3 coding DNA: TGTGCCAGCAGTTACGGCGGGACCAAAGAGACCCAGTACTTC. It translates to CASSYGGTKETQYF.

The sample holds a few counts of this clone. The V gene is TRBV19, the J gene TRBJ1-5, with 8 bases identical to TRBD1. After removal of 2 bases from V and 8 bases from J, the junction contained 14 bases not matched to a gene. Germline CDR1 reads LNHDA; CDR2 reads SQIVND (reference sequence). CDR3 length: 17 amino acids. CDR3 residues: CASSIILPDRANEPQHF. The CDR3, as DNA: TGTGCCAGTAGTATAATCCTCCCGGACAGGGCTAACGAGCCCCAGCATTTT.

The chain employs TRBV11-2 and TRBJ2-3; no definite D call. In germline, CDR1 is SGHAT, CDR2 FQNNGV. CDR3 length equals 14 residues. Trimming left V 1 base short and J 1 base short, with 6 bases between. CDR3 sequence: CASSLGHGTDTQYF. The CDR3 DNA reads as TGTGCCAGCAGCTTAGGACATGGCACAGATACGCAGTATTTT.

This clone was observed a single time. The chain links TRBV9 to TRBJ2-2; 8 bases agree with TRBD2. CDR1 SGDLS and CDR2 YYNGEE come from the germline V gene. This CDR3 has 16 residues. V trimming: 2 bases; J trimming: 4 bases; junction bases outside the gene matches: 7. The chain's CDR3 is CASSVEPGGSTGELFF. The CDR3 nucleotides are TGTGCCAGCAGCGTTGAACCGGGGGGGAGCACCGGGGAGCTGTTTTTT.

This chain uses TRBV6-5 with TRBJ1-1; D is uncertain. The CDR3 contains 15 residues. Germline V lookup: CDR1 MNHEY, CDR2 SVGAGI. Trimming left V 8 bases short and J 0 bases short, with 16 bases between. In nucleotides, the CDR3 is TGTGCCAGCCACCCCCGGCAGGCCATGAACACTGAAGCTTTCTTT. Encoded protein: CASHPRQAMNTEAFF.

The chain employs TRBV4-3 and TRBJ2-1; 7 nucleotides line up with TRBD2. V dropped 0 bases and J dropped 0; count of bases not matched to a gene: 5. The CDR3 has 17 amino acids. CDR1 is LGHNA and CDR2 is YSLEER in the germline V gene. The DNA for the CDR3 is TGCGCCAGCAGCCAAGATTGGGGGGGGTCCTCCTACAATGAGCAGTTCTTC. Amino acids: CASSQDWGGSSYNEQFF.

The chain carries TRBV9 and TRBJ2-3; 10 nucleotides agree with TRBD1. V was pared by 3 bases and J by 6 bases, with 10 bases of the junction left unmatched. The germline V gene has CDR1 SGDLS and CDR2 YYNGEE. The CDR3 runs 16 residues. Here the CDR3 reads CASSAQPGQGMDTQYF. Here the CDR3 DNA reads TGTGCCAGCAGCGCCCAACCGGGACAGGGGATGGATACGCAGTATTTT.

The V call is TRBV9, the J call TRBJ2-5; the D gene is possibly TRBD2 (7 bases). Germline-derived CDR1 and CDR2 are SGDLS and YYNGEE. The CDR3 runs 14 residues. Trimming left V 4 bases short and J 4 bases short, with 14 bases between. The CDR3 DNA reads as TGTGCCAGCAGCCACGGGGGAGGGGGAGAGACCCAGTACTTC. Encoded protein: CASSHGGGGETQYF.

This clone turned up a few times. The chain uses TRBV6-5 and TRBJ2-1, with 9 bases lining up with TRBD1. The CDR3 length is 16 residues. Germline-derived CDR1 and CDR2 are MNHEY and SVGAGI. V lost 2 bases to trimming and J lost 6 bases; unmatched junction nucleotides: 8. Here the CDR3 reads CASSYGGQGFSNEQFF. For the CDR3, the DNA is TGTGCCAGCAGTTACGGGGGACAGGGTTTCTCCAATGAGCAGTTCTTC.

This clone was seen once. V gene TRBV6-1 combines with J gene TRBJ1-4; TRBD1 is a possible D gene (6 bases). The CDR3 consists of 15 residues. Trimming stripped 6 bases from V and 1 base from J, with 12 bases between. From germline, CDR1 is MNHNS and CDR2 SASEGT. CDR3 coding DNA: TGTGCCAGCAGCCGAAACAGGGTAACTAATGAAAAACTGTTTTTT. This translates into CASSRNRVTNEKLFF.